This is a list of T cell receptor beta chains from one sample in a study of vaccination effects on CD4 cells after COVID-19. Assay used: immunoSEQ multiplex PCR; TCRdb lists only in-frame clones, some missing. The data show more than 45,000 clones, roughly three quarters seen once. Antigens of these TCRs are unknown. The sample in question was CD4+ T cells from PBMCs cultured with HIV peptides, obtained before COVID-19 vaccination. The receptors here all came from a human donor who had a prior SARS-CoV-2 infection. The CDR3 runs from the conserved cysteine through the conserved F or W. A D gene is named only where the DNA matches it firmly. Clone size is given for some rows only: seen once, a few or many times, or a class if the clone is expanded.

TGTGCCAGCAGTCGAGTTACAGATACGCAGTATTTT | CASSRVTDTQYF | TRBJ2-3 | TRBV11-3 | - | -
TGTGCCAGCAGTCTCGGACAGGCGGGAGCTTTCTTT | CASSLGQAGAFF | TRBJ1-1 | TRBV7-9 | few | TRBD1
TGCGCCAGCAGAATCCCCTACAGGGGTATCTCCGGCTACACCTTC | CASRIPYRGISGYTF | TRBJ1-2 | TRBV5-1 | - | TRBD1
TGTGCCTGGGGAACAGGGGTCGAGCAGTTCTTC | CAWGTGVEQFF | TRBJ2-1 | TRBV30 | - | TRBD1
TGTGCTAGTGGTTTGGTACATGGCTCCAGGCCCGTGAAAGAGACCCAGTACTTC | CASGLVHGSRPVKETQYF | TRBJ2-5 | TRBV12-5 | - | -
TGTGCCAGCAGCGGCACCGTGGGGGGCGGGTACGAGCAGTACTTC | CASSGTVGGGYEQYF | TRBJ2-7 | TRBV11-3 | - | -
TGTGCCAGCCAAGGGGGTAGGAACTATGGCTACACCTTC | CASQGGRNYGYTF | TRBJ1-2 | TRBV12-3/TRBV12-4 | - | -
TGTGCCAGCGAAACGGGGGGGGCTAACTATGGCTACACCTTC | CASETGGANYGYTF | TRBJ1-2 | TRBV6-5 | - | -
TGTGCTAGCAGCTTAGGAGGGGTGGCAGATACGCAGTATTTT | CASSLGGVADTQYF | TRBJ2-3 | TRBV7-7 | - | -
TGTGCCAGCAGTTACTCGGGCAGGGGATTTTCCACTGAAGCTTTCTTT | CASSYSGRGFSTEAFF | TRBJ1-1 | TRBV6-5 | - | -
TGTGCCAGTAGTAGTCGGGTAGCGGACTATGAGCAGTACTTC | CASSSRVADYEQYF | TRBJ2-7 | TRBV19 | - | -
TGCGCCAGCAGCTTGGGGGCCTCGGGAAACACCATATATTTT | CASSLGASGNTIYF | TRBJ1-3 | TRBV5-1 | - | -
TGTGCCAGCTCAACGGACAGGGGGGACTATGGCTACACCTTC | CASSTDRGDYGYTF | TRBJ1-2 | TRBV18 | - | TRBD1
TGTGCCAGCAGCTCCCCCCCCGGGACAGGACGGTTCTTC | CASSSPPGTGRFF | TRBJ2-1 | TRBV7-2 | - | TRBD1
TGCGCCAGCAGCTTGGAAACAGGGGGCGGTACTACCGGGGAGCTGTTTTTT | CASSLETGGGTTGELFF | TRBJ2-2 | TRBV5-1 | - | TRBD1
TGTGCCAGCAGCCCCCGGAACGTCCAGGGACAGGCTGGATCGGATGGCTACACCTTC | CASSPRNVQGQAGSDGYTF | TRBJ1-2 | TRBV7-9 | - | TRBD1
TGTGCCAGCAGCCTGACGCGGGGTTTCGAGACCCAGTACTTC | CASSLTRGFETQYF | TRBJ2-5 | TRBV2 | - | -
TGCAGCGTTGAACTAGCTGGCCCGAACACCGGGGAGCTGTTTTTT | CSVELAGPNTGELFF | TRBJ2-2 | TRBV29-1 | - | -
TGTGCCAGCAGTTTAAGGGAGGGAGAGACCCAGTACTTC | CASSLREGETQYF | TRBJ2-5 | TRBV12-3/TRBV12-4 | once | TRBD2
TGTGCCACCAGCAGAGAACAGAACACTGAAGCTTTCTTT | CATSREQNTEAFF | TRBJ1-1 | TRBV2 | - | -
TGTGCCAGCAGCTTAGAAGTAGGGTCAACCGGGGAGCTGTTTTTT | CASSLEVGSTGELFF | TRBJ2-2 | TRBV7-9 | - | -
TGTGCCAGCAGCTTAGGTGGACAGGGTAATCAGCCCCAGCATTTT | CASSLGGQGNQPQHF | TRBJ1-5 | TRBV7-9 | - | TRBD1
TGTGCCAGCAGCCAACCAGGACTAGCGGGACGGTACAATGAGCAGTTCTTC | CASSQPGLAGRYNEQFF | TRBJ2-1 | TRBV4-2 | - | TRBD2
TGTGCCAGCAGCGTAGAGTGGGGCGCCGAGGGTGAGCAGTTCTTC | CASSVEWGAEGEQFF | TRBJ2-1 | TRBV9 | - | -
TGCGCCAGCAGGGCCCTAAGGACAGGCCTCTCCTACGAGCAGTACTTC | CASRALRTGLSYEQYF | TRBJ2-7 | TRBV10-2 | - | TRBD1
TGTGCCAGCAGCTCTGGACAGTACACAGATACGCAGTATTTT | CASSSGQYTDTQYF | TRBJ2-3 | TRBV7-6 | - | -
TGTGCCAGCAGTTTTGGGGTATACCCCTCTGGAAACACCATATATTTT | CASSFGVYPSGNTIYF | TRBJ1-3 | TRBV28 | - | -
TGCGCCAGCAGCTTAAGTGGGGGTTACGGCGCCCAAAACATTCAGTACTTC | CASSLSGGYGAQNIQYF | TRBJ2-4 | TRBV5-1 | - | -
TGTGCCACGGGCGGGCAGGGGGCGAGGAGCAATCAGCCCCAGCATTTT | CATGGQGARSNQPQHF | TRBJ1-5 | TRBV19 | - | TRBD1
TGTGCTATACGGCAGGGAAACACAGATACGCAGTATTTT | CAIRQGNTDTQYF | TRBJ2-3 | TRBV2 | - | -
TGTGCCAGCAGCCGCTTGACTGGGACGAGCTACGAGCAGTACTTC | CASSRLTGTSYEQYF | TRBJ2-7 | TRBV11-2 | few | -
TGTGCCAGCAGCTTAGCATCCCAGGCTAACACCGGGGAGCTGTTTTTT | CASSLASQANTGELFF | TRBJ2-2 | TRBV7-8 | once | -
TGTGCCAGCAGCCAAGACCGATTTGCTGGCAAGTACTTC | CASSQDRFAGKYF | TRBJ2-7 | TRBV3-1/TRBV3-2 | few | -
TGTGCCAGCAGCCAGACGACTAGCGGGGAGCAGTTCTTC | CASSQTTSGEQFF | TRBJ2-1 | TRBV3-1/TRBV3-2 | - | TRBD2
TGTGCCAGCAGCTTAGGGGGGGGACAGCTCTCCTACGAGCAGTACTTC | CASSLGGGQLSYEQYF | TRBJ2-7 | TRBV7-6 | - | -
TGCGCCAGCAGCTTGGCCGGACAGACGGGCTACACCTTC | CASSLAGQTGYTF | TRBJ1-2 | TRBV5-1 | once | -
TGTGCTAGTGGTTTGGGGCAGGGAGTGAACGAAAAACTGTTTTTT | CASGLGQGVNEKLFF | TRBJ1-4 | TRBV12-5 | - | -
TGTGCCAGCAGCTTATCTCTCTCTCTGGCAGATACGCAGTATTTT | CASSLSLSLADTQYF | TRBJ2-3 | TRBV7-6 | - | -
TGTGCCAGCAGTGCAGATTTAGAGACCCAGTACTTC | CASSADLETQYF | TRBJ2-5 | TRBV28 | - | -
TGTGCCAGCAGTGAAGCCGGGCCGATAGCGGGAGGCCCGAATGAGCAGTTCTTC | CASSEAGPIAGGPNEQFF | TRBJ2-1 | TRBV6-1 | few | TRBD2
TGTGCCAGCAGCCCTCGAGAGGGGCATGGGATGGATACGCAGTATTTT | CASSPREGHGMDTQYF | TRBJ2-3 | TRBV3-1/TRBV3-2 | - | -
TGTGCCAGCAGCTTAGTACAGTTCAAATCTGGGGCCAACGTCCTGACTTTC | CASSLVQFKSGANVLTF | TRBJ2-6 | TRBV11-3 | - | -
TGCAGTGCTAGTGAGGGCAGAGGCGGTCAGCCCCAGCATTTT | CSASEGRGGQPQHF | TRBJ1-5 | TRBV20-1 | - | -
TGTGCCAGCAGCCAAGGGCTCGGAGGTAGGGGCTATGGCTACACCTTC | CASSQGLGGRGYGYTF | TRBJ1-2 | TRBV4-2 | - | -
TGCGCCAGCAGCTTGCCGTCGGGGGAGACCCAGTACTTC | CASSLPSGETQYF | TRBJ2-5 | TRBV5-1 | - | -
TGTGCCAGCAGCTCCGGGACACGGGGCGGCTACACCTTC | CASSSGTRGGYTF | TRBJ1-2 | TRBV5-6 | - | -
TGTGCCAGCAGCCTACAGGGGTTGAGGGAGCAGTACTTC | CASSLQGLREQYF | TRBJ2-7 | TRBV7-2 | - | TRBD1
TGTGCCAGCAGTTACACAGATACGCAGTATTTT | CASSYTDTQYF | TRBJ2-3 | TRBV2 | - | -
TGTGCCAGCAGCCTCCTCCGGGACAGGGGAGGAGGCTACACCTTC | CASSLLRDRGGGYTF | TRBJ1-2 | TRBV27 | - | TRBD1
TGTGCCAGCAGCCTTGGGGTCCGTATCTCCTACGAGCAGTACTTC | CASSLGVRISYEQYF | TRBJ2-7 | TRBV3-1/TRBV3-2 | - | -
TGCAGTGCTAGTCAAGGGAACCAAGAGACCCAGTACTTC | CSASQGNQETQYF | TRBJ2-5 | TRBV20-1 | - | -
TGTGCCAGTATCCGGACAGGGAGAAGCACCGGGGAGCTGTTTTTT | CASIRTGRSTGELFF | TRBJ2-2 | TRBV19 | - | TRBD1
TGCGCCAGCTCTGGGCAGAGTAACACCGGGGAGCTGTTTTTT | CASSGQSNTGELFF | TRBJ2-2 | TRBV5-1 | - | -
TGTGCCAGCAGCCCCGGTATTTGGGATCAGCCCCAGCATTTT | CASSPGIWDQPQHF | TRBJ1-5 | TRBV6-6 | - | -
TGTGCCAGCAGCTCCACCATCGGGCGCACAGATACGCAGTATTTT | CASSSTIGRTDTQYF | TRBJ2-3 | TRBV5-8 | - | -
TGTGCCAGTAGTATCAAAGGGAATAGCAATCAGCCCCAGCATTTT | CASSIKGNSNQPQHF | TRBJ1-5 | TRBV19 | - | -
TGTGCCACCAGGGGCGGAACAAGCACAGATACGCAGTATTTT | CATRGGTSTDTQYF | TRBJ2-3 | TRBV24-1 | - | -
TGTGCCACCAGCATCGACGGTCTCGAGGATACGCAGTATTTT | CATSIDGLEDTQYF | TRBJ2-3 | TRBV15 | - | -
TGTGCCAGCTCACCACACCCGGGACCCTACGAGCAGTACTTC | CASSPHPGPYEQYF | TRBJ2-7 | TRBV18 | - | -